The 27 T cell receptor beta chains given below trace back to one sample, sequenced in a study of T cells generated in artificial thymic organoids. Semi-nested PCR with reverse primers in the TRAC or TRBC constant regions amplified each chain separately. TCRdb passed the 5' RACE reads through MiXCR, listing each CDR3 protein once. The sample carries some 2,300 distinct CDR3 sequences, around 11% recorded once. The sample was naive CD8+ T cells from the thymus. Subset of the sample: CD3+TCRalphabeta+CD8SP T cells; for blood, CD45RO-CCR7+ naive CD8+ T cells. The receptors stem from a human donor who gave cord blood stem cells for thymic organoid culture, a cardiac surgery patient who gave postnatal thymus, or a blood donor (not recorded which).

Only a few counts were recorded for this clonotype. The gene calls are TRBV18 and TRBJ1-2; D perhaps matches TRBD1 (5 bases). The germline gives CDR1 KGHSH, CDR2 LQKENI. Between the trimmed V and J ends, which lost 3 bases and 5 bases, there was a span of 22 bases. The CDR3 runs to 17 residues. The CDR3 loop is CASSPSEAGTFPYGYTF. CDR3 sequence (DNA): TGTGCCAGCTCACCTTCCGAAGCCGGGACGTTTCCATATGGCTACACCTTC.

Notes on this clonotype: This may stem from a read error, because a much larger clone lies one nucleotide away. The chain links TRBV12-3 or TRBV12-4 to TRBJ2-1, with TRBD2 matching over 10 bases. J gave up 12 bases and V 5 bases, and 13 bases lay outside the gene matches. This CDR3 is built from 15 residues. Here the CDR3 DNA reads TGTGCCAGCAGTCAGCCGGGACTAGCGAGAGAGGTGCAGTTCTTC. Translating gives CASSQPGLAREVQFF.

The chain has TRBV28 and TRBJ1-6; D is unclear. The V gene's germline CDR1 is MDHEN and CDR2 SYDVKM. This CDR3 has 14 amino acids. V was trimmed by 6 bases and J by 5 bases, leaving 11 bases between them. The chain's CDR3 is CASSLTQDNSPLHF. Written as DNA, the CDR3 is TGTGCCAGCAGCCTCACCCAAGATAATTCACCCCTCCACTTT.

This clonotype qualifies as medium-sized. V and J are TRBV20-1 and TRBJ1-2, with TRBD1 as a possible D gene (5 bases). Germline values: CDR1 DFQATT, CDR2 SNEGSKA (reference sequence). There are 14 residues in the CDR3. With 0 bases removed from V and 4 bases from J, the gap between germline ends came to 12 bases. The CDR3 DNA reads as TGCAGTGCTAGAGATAGGGCGGGGGGCTATGGCTACACCTTC. The encoded protein is CSARDRAGGYGYTF.

This chain joins TRBV7-8 and TRBJ2-1; 9 positions match TRBD2. The junction had 9 bases not matched to a gene; V was cut back by 2 bases and J by 7 bases. Per germline, CDR1 SGHVS and CDR2 FQNEAQ. The CDR3 totals 16 residues. For the CDR3, the DNA is TGTGCCAGCAGCTTATCTTTCCTAGCGGGGTATAATGAGCAGTTCTTC. Protein product: CASSLSFLAGYNEQFF.

This clonotype is deemed medium-sized. The J gene is TRBJ2-1, the V gene TRBV12-3 or TRBV12-4; maybe TRBD2 (5 bases). The CDR3 runs 13 residues. V was clipped by 7 bases and J by 6 bases, with 13 bases between them. The CDR3 here is CASTDWRSNEQFF. The CDR3 bases are TGTGCCAGCACCGACTGGAGGTCCAATGAGCAGTTCTTC.

This clonotype is medium-sized within its sample. The J gene is TRBJ2-1, the V gene TRBV5-1, with TRBD2 matching over 11 bases. CDR1 and CDR2 from the germline V gene are SGHRS and YFSETQ. With V trimmed by 5 bases and J by 8 bases, 12 bases remained unmatched. The CDR3 spans 16 residues. The CDR3 here is CASRVALAGDFDEQFF. CDR3 DNA: TGCGCCAGCAGGGTCGCACTAGCGGGGGACTTCGATGAGCAGTTCTTC.

Relative to its sample, this clonotype is medium-sized. This chain connects TRBV6-5 to TRBJ1-6, with D possibly being TRBD1 (6 bases). Per germline, CDR1 MNHEY and CDR2 SVGAGI. The CDR3 is 14 amino acids. Trimming took 5 bases from V and 9 from J, leaving 14 bases between them. CDR3 loop: CASSLGGGGSPLHF. DNA for the CDR3: TGTGCCAGCAGTCTAGGGGGGGGAGGTTCACCCCTCCACTTT.

This clonotype is labeled as medium-sized. This chain connects TRBV27 to TRBJ2-1, with 10 bases that match TRBD1. The V segment lost 4 bases and the J segment 5 bases; nucleotides outside the gene matches: 5. In germline, CDR1 is MNHEY, CDR2 SMNVEV (reference sequence). This CDR3 comprises 15 residues. The CDR3 DNA is TGTGCCAGCAGTTCCTTGGGGACAGGGGACAATGAGCAGTTCTTC. Its translation: CASSSLGTGDNEQFF.

By sample share, this clonotype is medium-sized. The chain employs TRBV6-1 and TRBJ1-1, with 7 bases fitting TRBD1. The V gene end was trimmed by 3 bases and the J gene end by 8 bases; junction bases not matched to a gene: 12. This CDR3 spans 15 amino acids. Germline loops: CDR1 MNHNS, CDR2 SASEGT. The CDR3 DNA sequence: TGTGCCAGCAGTGACCCTTCTACAGGGGAAAGAGAAGCTTTCTTT. It yields the protein CASSDPSTGEREAFF.

This clonotype is deemed medium-sized. The chain links TRBV4-1 to TRBJ1-1, with D perhaps matching TRBD1 (5 bases). V dropped 2 bases and J dropped 0 bases, with 13 bases sitting between them. The CDR3 extends over 16 amino acids. CDR1 MGHRA and CDR2 YSYEKL come from the germline V gene. The CDR3 here is CASSQPGTSMNTEAFF. The DNA for the CDR3 is TGCGCCAGCAGCCAACCCGGGACCTCTATGAACACTGAAGCTTTCTTT.

By share of the sample, this clonotype is medium-sized. The V call is TRBV14, the J call TRBJ2-3; 8 bases match TRBD2. Trimming at V came to 8 bases and at J to 1 base, leaving 14 bases not matched to a gene. The V gene's germline CDR1 is SGHDN and CDR2 FVKESK. This CDR3 is built from 17 residues. The CDR3: CASEGASGGRGTDTQYF. The CDR3 nucleotides read TGTGCCAGCGAGGGTGCCAGCGGGGGCCGTGGCACAGATACGCAGTATTTT. Variable domain in full (rest from reference TRBV14 and TRBJ2-3): EAGVTQFPSHSVIEKGQTVTLRCDPISGHDNLYWYRRVMGKEIKFLLHFVKESKQDESGMPNNRFLAERTGGTYSTLKVQPAELEDSGVYFCASEGASGGRGTDTQYFGPGTRLTVL.

This clonotype is categorized as medium-sized (0.01 to 0.1%). This chain links TRBV25-1 with TRBJ2-7, with D possibly matching TRBD2 (6 bases). V lost 3 bases to trimming and J lost 5 bases, with 11 bases between them. The CDR3 has 13 residues. The germline CDR1 and CDR2 sequences are MGHDK and SYGVNS. The CDR3 DNA reads as TGTGCCAGCAGTGACTGGAGGGACCACGAGCAGTACTTC. Translating gives CASSDWRDHEQYF.

V is TRBV7-9 and J is TRBJ2-3; D is unresolved. The germline V gene encodes CDR1 SEHNR and CDR2 FQNEAQ (reference sequence). The CDR3 is 11 residues long. V lost 6 bases, J lost 2 bases, and 3 bases lay in between. In DNA form, the CDR3 reads TGTGCCAGCAGATACACAGATACGCAGTATTTT. Its protein product is CASRYTDTQYF.

The V and J genes are TRBV6-1 and TRBJ1-2, with D uncertain. The CDR3 contains 13 residues. Trimming stripped 5 bases from V and 7 bases from J, with 14 bases between. Looked up from germline, CDR1 is MNHNS and CDR2 is SASEGT. CDR3 region: CASSWDFTRGYTF. The CDR3 DNA follows: TGTGCCAGCAGTTGGGATTTTACGCGTGGCTACACCTTC.

By frequency in the sample, this clonotype is medium-sized. V usage is TRBV7-9 and J usage is TRBJ1-1; TRBD1 might be the D (5 bases). Germline-derived CDR1 and CDR2 are SEHNR and FQNEAQ (reference sequence). The V end was cut by 4 bases, the J end by 5 bases, with 11 bases between. CDR3 length: 13 amino acids. This chain's CDR3 is CASSSRVRTEAFF. The DNA of the CDR3 is TGTGCCAGCAGCTCCAGGGTTCGGACTGAAGCTTTCTTT.

By proportion, this clonotype is medium-sized (0.01 to 0.1%). The chain carries TRBV5-6 and TRBJ2-3; D is unresolved. The ends were cut back, 4 bases at V and 0 bases at J, with 9 bases in the middle. Germline V CDR1 and CDR2: SGHDT, YYEEEE. The CDR3 has 14 amino acids. The DNA for the CDR3 is TGTGCCAGCAGCGTGGCAGCGAGCACAGATACGCAGTATTTT. It yields the protein CASSVAASTDTQYF.

Sample share makes this clonotype medium-sized (0.01 to 0.1%). The chain has TRBV12-3 or TRBV12-4 and TRBJ2-2; D uncertain. This CDR3 has 12 amino acids. V gave up 3 bases and J gave up 3 bases, with 2 bases separating them. For the CDR3, the DNA is TGTGCCAGCAGTTTTTACACCGGGGAGCTGTTTTTT. It encodes CASSFYTGELFF.

This clonotype is medium-sized (0.01 to 0.1%). The V and J genes are TRBV6-6 and TRBJ1-1, with a possible D match to TRBD1 (6 bases). V gave up 9 bases and J gave up 1 base, with 12 bases separating them. Per the germline V gene, CDR1 is MNHNY and CDR2 is SVGAGI (reference sequence). CDR3 length equals 13 residues. The CDR3 is CASGDTWNTEAFF. The CDR3 nucleotides are TGTGCCAGTGGGGACACTTGGAACACTGAAGCTTTCTTT.

This clonotype was seen a few times. A much more abundant neighbour one base away suggests this may be a read error. The chain combines TRBV5-6 with TRBJ2-3, with D possibly TRBD2 on 5 matching bases. From germline, CDR1 is SGHDT and CDR2 YYEEEE. Between the trimmed V and J ends, which lost 4 bases and 1 base, there was a span of 10 bases. CDR3 length equals 14 residues. CDR3 residues: CASSVAAGTDTQYF. Written as DNA, the CDR3 is TGTGCCAGCAGCGTGGCAGCGGGCACAGATACGCAGTATTTT.

In its sample, this clonotype ranks as medium-sized. The rearrangement uses TRBV29-1 and TRBJ2-2; D ambiguous. Germline CDR1 is SQVTM and CDR2 is ANQGSEA. V lost 3 bases and J lost 4, with 9 bases in between. The CDR3 runs to 13 residues. The CDR3 sequence: CSVDPAGTGELFF. For the CDR3, the DNA is TGCAGCGTTGATCCTGCAGGCACCGGGGAGCTGTTTTTT.

This chain's CDR3 is CASSLGILERSGELFF. CDR3 in DNA: TGTGCCAGCAGTTTGGGGATTCTAGAGCGTTCCGGGGAGCTGTTTTTT. The chain joins TRBV12-3 or TRBV12-4 to TRBJ2-2, with D hard to call. The CDR3 has 16 amino acids. The V end lost 3 bases, the J end lost 6 bases, and 17 bases lay between the germline ends.

This clonotype was found a few times. DNA of the CDR3: TGCGCCAGCAGCCGGCACAGCGAAGCTTTCTTT. Amino acid sequence: CASSRHSEAFF. This rearrangement joins TRBV4-1 to TRBJ1-1, with D hard to call. V lost 4 bases, J lost 8 bases, and 8 bases lay in between. The CDR3 totals 11 residues. The germline V gene has CDR1 MGHRA and CDR2 YSYEKL.

This clonotype was detected a few times. V is TRBV4-1 and J is TRBJ1-2; tentatively, D is TRBD1 (5 bases). CDR1 and CDR2 from the germline V gene are MGHRA and YSYEKL. This CDR3 spans 16 amino acids. V shed 0 bases and J shed 5 bases, with 16 bases lying between them. The CDR3 region is CASSQEGQAPGYGYTF. The CDR3 nucleotides read TGCGCCAGCAGCCAAGAGGGGCAGGCCCCGGGATATGGCTACACCTTC.

V and J are TRBV11-2 and TRBJ1-2; the match to TRBD1 covers 8 bases. The V gene's germline CDR1 is SGHAT and CDR2 FQNNGV. V was clipped by 2 bases and J by 0 bases; unmatched bases: 8. The CDR3 runs to 17 residues. The CDR3: CASSLSRTGKSNYGYTF. Written as DNA, the CDR3 is TGTGCCAGCAGCTTATCCAGGACAGGGAAATCTAACTATGGCTACACCTTC. The variable domain in full, completed from reference TRBV11-2 and TRBJ1-2, reads EAGVAQSPRYKIIEKRQSVAFWCNPISGHATLYWYQQILGQGPKLLIQFQNNGVVDDSQLPKDRFSAERLKGVDSTLKIQPAKLEDSAVYLCASSLSRTGKSNYGYTFGSGTRLTVV.

By sample share, this clonotype is medium-sized (0.01 to 0.1%). The chain is built from TRBV5-4 and TRBJ1-1; TRBD1 matches at 7 bases. Unmatched junction bases numbered 5, after V lost 5 bases and J lost 1 base. Germline CDR1 and CDR2: SGHNT and YYREEE (reference sequence). The CDR3 length is 14 residues. The CDR3 sequence is CASSLQGGNTEAFF. As DNA, the CDR3 is TGTGCCAGCAGTCTCCAGGGGGGGAACACTGAAGCTTTCTTT.

In this sample, this clonotype turned up a few times. The rearrangement joins TRBV7-6 to TRBJ2-1, with D perhaps TRBD2 (5 bases). V was trimmed by 0 bases and J by 6 bases, leaving 15 bases between them. Germline CDR1 and CDR2: SGHVS and FNYEAQ. The CDR3 extends over 16 amino acids. CDR3 residues: CASSLAHWEIPNEQFF. Written as DNA, the CDR3 is TGTGCCAGCAGCTTAGCGCACTGGGAGATCCCCAATGAGCAGTTCTTC.